One and the same sample provided the 2 T cell receptor beta chains below, sequenced in a study of T-cell reconstitution after alpha-beta-depleted transplantation in children. Unique molecular identifiers were incorporated during preparation of the TCRbeta library. MiXCR, applied by TCRdb to the PCR reads, yields one record per CDR3 protein. The sample consists of 55,000 to 70,000 distinct CDR3 sequences, about a tenth of them appearing once. The input for sequencing was PBMCs, taken before TCRalphabeta/CD19-depleted stem cell transplant. The receptor set was obtained from a boy aged 10-17 years with acute myeloid leukemia, due to receive a stem cell transplant.

This clonotype was detected ten times or more. The V call is TRBV6-5, the J call TRBJ2-2; either TRBD1 or TRBD2 may supply D (5 bases each). The V gene's germline CDR1 is MNHEY and CDR2 SVGAGI. The CDR3 contains 13 residues. The ends were cut back, 5 bases at V and 6 bases at J, with 10 bases in the middle. The DNA of the CDR3 is TGTGCCAGCAGTCGGATGGGACCCGGGGAGCTGTTTTTT. It is translated as CASSRMGPGELFF.

This clonotype was recorded a few times. V gene TRBV7-2 combines with J gene TRBJ2-1; 7 nucleotides match TRBD2. The CDR3 sequence is 15 residues long. The V segment lost 8 bases and the J segment 5 bases; nucleotides outside the gene matches: 12. Germline CDR1 and CDR2: SGHTA and FQGNSA. Here the CDR3 reads CASSSGGGPHNEQFF. DNA of the CDR3: TGTGCCAGCTCGTCTGGGGGAGGGCCCCACAATGAGCAGTTCTTC.